This TCR beta chain was captured by sequencing in a study of blood T cell repertoires in COVID-19. About the study: Acute and convalescent COVID-19 samples came from the United States, Italy and Spain. T cells, B-cell-depleted T cells, or PBMCs supplied cDNA or gDNA.

Source study methods: How many nucleated cells were present was estimated from reference gene primer amplification. Sequenced by immunoSEQ multiplex PCR; TCRdb stores in-frame clones only, minus some. That table gives V, J and clone size, and the DNA gave D and trimming. The sample lists 95,000 to 100,000 clones, about 89% occurring once. The CDR3 length is 14 residues. V was clipped by 5 bases and J by 1 base; unmatched bases: 3. Germline V lookup: CDR1 SEHNR, CDR2 FQNEAQ (reference sequence). The V and J genes are TRBV7-9 and TRBJ1-1; 8 bases line up with TRBD1. The material sequenced was peripheral blood. The source is a woman aged 25 to 45 with acute or convalescent COVID-19. The CDR3 region has the DNA TGTGCCAGCAGCAAGGACAGGGCGAACACTGAAGCTTTCTTT. It specifies CASSKDRANTEAFF.